The TCR beta chain described here comes from a study of blood T cell repertoires in COVID-19 (TCRdb year 2020). For the wider study: Collaborator samples came from the United States, Italy and Spain and covered acute and convalescent phases of COVID-19. The repertoires were released in a freely available public database meant as a resource for research on the immune response to SARS-CoV-2. The prospective study material was composed of cDNA or gDNA derived from T cells, B-cell-depleted T cells, or PBMCs. Where available, HLA class I and class II types were obtained from metadata supplied by the sample provider rather than from assay-based typing. Deeply sampled blood TCRbeta repertoires from subjects exposed to, actively infected with, or recovered from COVID-19 were included in the dataset. A de-identified subject ID, COVID-19 status, age in years and sex were almost always included in the sample metadata. The samples were drawn from the first 160 participants of the ongoing ImmuneRACE study and from 1,254 subjects provided by 6 global collaborators. Study-wide findings and limitations: The quantity of clinical and demographic metadata differed by source and by participant and was supplied without curation.

Turning to this clone: Its antigen remains undetermined. Per-base quality was not reported, and no clone a single base away is much larger than it.

The immunoSEQ Assay, a bias-controlled multiplex PCR, was used to amplify TCRbeta CDR3 regions from genomic DNA. The original pipeline was this. Nucleated cell counts per sample were estimated from amplification of reference gene primers within the assay. Sequence reads were collapsed and filtered to measure the absolute abundance of every unique TCRbeta CDR3 rearrangement. For each sample, productive Simpson clonality was calculated as the square root of Simpson's diversity index across productive rearrangements. TCRdb retrieved this table from immuneACCESS and kept in-frame rearrangements only. Not all clones are present; in checked studies, unresolved V genes account for under half, and no reason is known for the remainder. V and J calls and clone size come straight from that table; D and trimming were deduced from the DNA. Present in this sample are some 520,000 clones, 85% to 90% of which were seen just once. The ten largest clones add up to about 0.91% of the sample.

The CDR3, cysteine through phenylalanine, is 16 amino acids long. Only CDR3 DNA remains: 48 bases, in frame from the first base. V is clipped by 6 bases and J by 9 bases, and the sequence between their germline boundaries is 24 bases long. Per the germline V gene, SNHLY is the CDR1 and FYNNEI is the CDR2. One collaborating source in Seattle enrolled patients during active infection and followed them longitudinally through the course of disease. Whole blood was collected in K2EDTA tubes by collaborating institutions according to the institutions' own protocols. Collaborator samples were shipped for TCRbeta analysis as frozen whole blood, isolated PBMCs, or DNA extracted from either sample type.

The source is a man aged 18 to 35 with COVID-19, enrolled during active disease. This chain joins TRBV2 to TRBJ2-1, with a tentative D gene TRBD2 over 6 matching bases. Sequencing was done on a sample of peripheral blood. The CDR3 protein: CASRGGLLAAPTEQFF. The DNA sequence follows: TGTGCCAGCAGAGGAGGATTACTAGCTGCCCCTACTGAGCAGTTCTTC.